Shown below are 25 T cell receptor beta chains from a single sample sequenced in a study of tumor-infiltrating lymphocytes in oesophageal squamous cell carcinoma. MiXCR was run by TCRdb on the PCR reads, yielding one entry per CDR3 protein. The sample has around 23,000 distinct CDR3 sequences; roughly two fifths are singletons. The sample comprised esophageal tumor tissue. Every receptor here comes from a male donor with esophageal squamous cell carcinoma.

This clonotype was counted only a few times. V usage is TRBV14 and J usage is TRBJ2-5, with D possibly being TRBD2 (6 bases). The CDR3 sequence is 16 residues long. The germline CDR1 and CDR2 sequences are SGHDN and FVKESK. The germline V and J ends were trimmed by 3 bases and 5 bases, with 19 bases remaining between them. The chain's CDR3 is CASSHGNLGGAETQYF. The DNA of the CDR3 is TGTGCCAGCAGCCACGGAAACCTCGGAGGGGCGGAGACCCAGTACTTC.

This clonotype appeared many times. This chain joins TRBV28 and TRBJ2-7; no definite D call. V dropped 6 bases and J dropped 4 bases, with 10 bases sitting between them. CDR3 length equals 12 residues. The germline CDR1 and CDR2 sequences are MDHEN and SYDVKM. CDR3 amino acids: CASSAGPYEQYF. The CDR3 nucleotides read TGTGCCAGCAGCGCCGGGCCTTACGAGCAGTACTTC.

On this clonotype: Given a much more abundant clone one base away, this may be a read error. The CDR3 does not close with the conserved phenylalanine or tryptophan, likely indicating a read error. The DNA is left out, because the CDR3 cannot be placed on it with certainty; the CDR3 is given as TCRdb lists it. The genes are TRBV4-1 and TRBJ1-1; TRBD1 is the table's D call and was not checked against the DNA. The CDR3 contains 15 residues when both ends are counted. Germline CDR1 reads MGHRA; CDR2 reads YSYEKL. CDR3 protein: CASSSSGMTLETQYL.

The table lists this clonotype with many counts. This chain uses TRBV27 with TRBJ2-5; 7 bases align to TRBD1. The CDR3 extends over 13 amino acids. The J segment lost 4 bases and the V segment lost 6 bases, leaving 5 bases of the junction unmatched. Germline V lookup: CDR1 MNHEY, CDR2 SMNVEV (reference sequence). In nucleotides, the CDR3 is TGTGCCAGCAGAGACAGGGCGGGAGAGACCCAGTACTTC. This gives the protein CASRDRAGETQYF.

This clonotype has a handful of counts. One end of the junction does not line up with germline, which may come from a read error. The V gene is TRBV6-1, the J gene TRBJ1-6; perhaps TRBD1 as D (5 bases). In germline, CDR1 is MNHNS, CDR2 SASEGT. This CDR3 comprises 14 residues. CDR3 in DNA: TGTGCCAGCAATGAGCAGGGCAGTATGTTCGAGCAGTACTTT. Translation gives CASNEQGSMFEQYF.

This clonotype was seen a handful of times. The chain combines TRBV20-1 with TRBJ2-1; 9 nucleotides align to TRBD2. Per germline, CDR1 DFQATT and CDR2 SNEGSKA (reference sequence). V was pared by 0 bases and J by 6 bases, with 6 bases of the junction left unmatched. The CDR3 covers 15 residues. The CDR3 sequence: CSARDLAGGRNEQFF. The CDR3 coding sequence is TGCAGTGCTAGAGATCTGGCGGGAGGGCGCAATGAGCAGTTCTTC.

This clonotype came up many times. V is TRBV11-3 and J is TRBJ2-1, with D unresolved. Germline CDR1 and CDR2: SGHNT and YENEEA. Deletions cut 0 bases from V and 0 bases from J, with 6 bases between. CDR3 length equals 15 residues. CDR3 residues: CASSLDFRSYNEQFF. DNA for the CDR3: TGTGCCAGCAGCTTAGATTTCCGCTCCTACAATGAGCAGTTCTTC.

This sequence joins TRBV14 and TRBJ2-1; no reliable D call. CDR1 is SGHDN and CDR2 is FVKESK in the germline V gene. With 5 bases removed from V and 3 bases from J, the gap between germline ends came to 8 bases. This CDR3 has 13 residues. The CDR3 loop is CASSADFYNEQFF. In DNA, the CDR3 is TGTGCCAGCAGCGCCGACTTCTACAATGAGCAGTTCTTC.

With regard to this clonotype: No conserved phenylalanine or tryptophan is present at the end of the CDR3, so a read error is the likely explanation. It is unclear where the CDR3 begins or ends on the DNA, so no DNA is shown, and the CDR3 is as TCRdb lists it. The V and J genes are TRBV6-1 and TRBJ2-6; TRBD2, the D gene given by the table, was not confirmed from the DNA. The CDR3 adds up to 18 amino acids, both ends counted. Germline V gives CDR1 MNHNS, CDR2 SASEGT. The CDR3 protein is CASSDASGGRPYEQYFGA.

The chain joins TRBV7-6 to TRBJ2-1; D unclear. Between the trimmed V and J ends, which lost 0 bases and 3 bases, there was a span of 6 bases. Looked up from germline, CDR1 is SGHVS and CDR2 is FNYEAQ. This CDR3 is 14 amino acids long. The CDR3 region is CASSLAGVYNEQFF. As DNA, the CDR3 is TGTGCCAGCAGCTTAGCGGGTGTCTACAATGAGCAGTTCTTC.

The sample holds one count of this clonotype. V usage is TRBV7-2 and J usage is TRBJ2-3, with D maybe TRBD1 (6 bases). The last part of the DNA fits TRBJ2-5 better; the J call may be wrong. Germline V lookup: CDR1 SGHTA, CDR2 FQGNSA. CDR3 length: 14 residues. For the CDR3, the DNA is TGTGCCAGCAGTCCCCTGACAGGCGGAGAGACCCAGTACTTC. Translation: CASSPLTGGETQYF.

This clonotype was counted many times. In DNA form, the CDR3 reads TGTGCCAGCAGTGACTCAACAGGGTATAATTCACCCCTCCACTTT. It specifies CASSDSTGYNSPLHF. The gene calls are TRBV6-4 and TRBJ1-6, with D possibly matching TRBD1 (6 bases). V was shortened by 0 bases and J by 4 bases, with 7 bases between the two germline ends. CDR3 length: 15 amino acids. Germline V lookup: CDR1 MRHNA, CDR2 SNTAGT.

Many counts were recorded for this clonotype. The gene calls are TRBV5-8 and TRBJ2-1; 7 bases agree with TRBD2. The CDR3 spans 13 residues. The V and J ends lost 3 bases and 6 bases, in that order; junction bases with no gene match: 3. Germline V gives CDR1 SGHTS, CDR2 YDEGEE. The CDR3 protein is CASSSRTSNEQFF. For the CDR3, the DNA is TGTGCCAGCAGCTCCCGGACTAGCAATGAGCAGTTCTTC.

J is TRBJ2-5 and V is TRBV25-1; D is possibly TRBD2 (5 bases). The V gene lost 6 bases and the J gene lost 4 bases, with 18 bases spanning the gap. The CDR3 totals 15 residues. Per the germline V gene, CDR1 is MGHDK and CDR2 is SYGVNS. The CDR3 DNA sequence: TGTGCCAGCAGGGACTTGACGGGGTATCGAGAGACCCAGTACTTC. This gives the protein CASRDLTGYRETQYF.

This clonotype was recorded at least ten times. The chain couples TRBV5-4 to TRBJ1-1; the D is unclear. The CDR3 has 14 residues. Germline V gives CDR1 SGHNT, CDR2 YYREEE (reference sequence). Trimming took off 4 bases at V and 0 bases at J, with 10 bases between the two ends. The CDR3 sequence: CASSPRSMNTEAFF. DNA of the CDR3: TGTGCCAGCAGCCCGCGGTCCATGAACACTGAAGCTTTCTTT. Based on the CDR3 plus reference TRBV5-4 and TRBJ1-1, the full variable domain is ETGVTQSPTHLIKTRGQQVTLRCSSQSGHNTVSWYQQALGQGPQFIFQYYREEENGRGNFPPRFSGLQFPNYSSELNVNALELDDSALYLCASSPRSMNTEAFFGQGTRLTVV.

The chain has TRBV7-3 and TRBJ2-1; a weak D match, TRBD2 (7 bases). The end of the DNA aligns better with TRBJ2-5, so the J call may be wrong. CDR3 size: 14 residues. The germline CDR1 and CDR2 sequences are SGHTA and FQGTGA. CDR3 region: CASSQGGGKETQYF. The CDR3 DNA follows: TGTGCCAGCAGCCAGGGAGGGGGAAAAGAGACCCAGTACTTC.

CDR3 bases: TGTGCCAGCAGCCATGGGGGGAGCGGCGGGGAGCTGTTTTTT. This sequence encodes CASSHGGSGGELFF. V gene TRBV7-2 combines with J gene TRBJ1-1; maybe TRBD2 (6 bases). The J call may be mistaken, given a closer DNA end match to TRBJ2-2. The CDR3 length is 14 residues. CDR1 is SGHTA and CDR2 is FQGNSA in the germline V gene.

This clonotype was picked up a small number of times. This chain joins TRBV7-6 and TRBJ2-6; D is possibly TRBD1 or TRBD2 (7 bases each). The end of the DNA fits TRBJ2-1 better, so the J call may be wrong. CDR1 SGHVS and CDR2 FNYEAQ come from the germline V gene. This CDR3 contains 14 residues. Written as DNA, the CDR3 is TGTGCCAGCAGCCCAGGGGGGGGGCTAGGTGAGCAGTTCTTC. Amino acid sequence: CASSPGGGLGEQFF.

This chain joins TRBV18 and TRBJ1-2; D remains unclear. The CDR3 totals 11 residues. V lost 6 bases to trimming and J lost 7 bases, with 9 bases between them. Germline V CDR1 and CDR2: KGHSH, LQKENI. The CDR3 coding sequence is TGTGCCAGCTCCCACGAAGCTGGCTACACCTTC. Protein: CASSHEAGYTF. Using reference TRBV18 and TRBJ1-2 for the parts outside the CDR3, the full variable domain is NAGVMQNPRHLVRRRGQEARLRCSPMKGHSHVYWYRQLPEEGLKFMVYLQKENIIDESGMPKERFSAEFPKEGPSILRIQQVVRGDSAAYFCASSHEAGYTFGSGTRLTVV.

This clonotype was counted between two and nine times. One base away lies a much larger clone, so this may be a sequencing read error. The J gene is TRBJ2-5, the V gene TRBV6-6, with D unclear. V lost 2 bases and J 11 bases, leaving 18 bases between the germline ends. The V gene's germline CDR1 is MNHNY and CDR2 SVGAGI (reference sequence). CDR3 size: 14 residues. CDR3: CASSYQQLYNEQYF. The CDR3 DNA follows: TGTGCCAGCAGTTACCAGCAGCTCTACAATGAGCAGTACTTC.

This sequence joins TRBV27 and TRBJ1-1; D is uncertain. The CDR3 has 15 amino acids. Trimming took 2 bases from V and 3 from J, leaving 13 bases between them. Germline CDR1 reads MNHEY; CDR2 reads SMNVEV (reference sequence). The CDR3: CASSLLSPGYTEAFF. The CDR3 bases are TGTGCCAGCAGTTTACTCTCCCCTGGGTACACTGAAGCTTTCTTT.

J is TRBJ1-5 and V is TRBV5-5; a weak D match, TRBD1 (5 bases). This CDR3 comprises 12 residues. The germline gives CDR1 SGHKS, CDR2 YYEKEE (reference sequence). Trimming stripped 1 base from V and 7 bases from J, with 6 bases between. The CDR3: CASSLRGQPQHF. The CDR3 nucleotides read TGTGCCAGCAGCTTGAGGGGACAGCCCCAGCATTTT.

The gene calls are TRBV7-8 and TRBJ2-3; weak D call: TRBD1 (6 bases). The length of the CDR3 is 14 residues. V shed 5 bases and J shed 14 bases, with 23 bases lying between them. Looked up from germline, CDR1 is SGHVS and CDR2 is FQNEAQ. CDR3 protein: CASSIRQDTGELYF. Here the CDR3 DNA reads TGTGCCAGCAGCATCAGACAGGACACCGGGGAGCTGTATTTT.

The table lists this clonotype with many counts. The chain combines TRBV10-3 with TRBJ1-3; D not resolved. The CDR3 contains 11 residues. Trimming stripped 3 bases from V and 4 bases from J, with 1 base between. Germline V lookup: CDR1 ENHRY, CDR2 SYGVKD. DNA for the CDR3: TGTGCCATCAGTGACGGAAACACCATATATTTT. Protein: CAISDGNTIYF.

The sample holds one count of this clonotype. V usage is TRBV7-4 and J usage is TRBJ2-2, with 7 bases fitting TRBD1. The V and J ends lost 7 bases and 0 bases, in that order; junction bases with no gene match: 8. Germline CDR1 reads SGHVT; CDR2 reads SQSDAQ. The CDR3 extends over 16 amino acids. CDR3 in amino acids: CASKGATGPNTGELFF. As DNA, the CDR3 is TGTGCCAGCAAGGGGGCGACAGGCCCGAACACCGGGGAGCTGTTTTTT.